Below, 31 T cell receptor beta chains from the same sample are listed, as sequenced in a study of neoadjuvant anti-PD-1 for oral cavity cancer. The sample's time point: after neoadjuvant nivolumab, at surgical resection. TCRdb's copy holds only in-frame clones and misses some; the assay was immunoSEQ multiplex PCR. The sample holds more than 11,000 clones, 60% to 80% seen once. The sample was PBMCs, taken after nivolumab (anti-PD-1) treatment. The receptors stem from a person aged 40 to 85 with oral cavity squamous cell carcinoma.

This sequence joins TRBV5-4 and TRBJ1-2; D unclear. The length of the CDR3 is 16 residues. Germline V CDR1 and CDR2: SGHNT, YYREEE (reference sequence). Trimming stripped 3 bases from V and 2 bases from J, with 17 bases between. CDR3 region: CASSSGYSLQNYGYTF. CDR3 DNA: TGTGCCAGCAGCTCCGGGTATTCGCTTCAAAACTATGGCTACACCTTC.

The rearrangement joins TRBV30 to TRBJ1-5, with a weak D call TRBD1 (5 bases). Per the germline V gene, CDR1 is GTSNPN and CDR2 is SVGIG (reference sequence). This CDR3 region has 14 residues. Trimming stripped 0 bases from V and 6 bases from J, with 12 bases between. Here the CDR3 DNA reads TGTGCCTGGAGTGTAGGGCAGGGCTTTCAGCCCCAGCATTTT. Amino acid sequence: CAWSVGQGFQPQHF. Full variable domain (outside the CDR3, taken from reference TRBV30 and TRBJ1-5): SQTIHQWPATLVQPVGSPLSLECTVEGTSNPNLYWYRQAAGRGLQLLFYSVGIGQISSEVPQNLSASRPQDRQFILSSKKLLLSDSGFYLCAWSVGQGFQPQHFGDGTRLSIL.

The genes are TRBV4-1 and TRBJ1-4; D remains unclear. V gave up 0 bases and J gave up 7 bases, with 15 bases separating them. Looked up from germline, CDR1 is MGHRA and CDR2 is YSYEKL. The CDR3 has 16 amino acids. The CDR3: CASSQEAGQLSEKLFF. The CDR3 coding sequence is TGCGCCAGCAGCCAAGAAGCCGGGCAGCTCAGTGAAAAACTGTTTTTT.

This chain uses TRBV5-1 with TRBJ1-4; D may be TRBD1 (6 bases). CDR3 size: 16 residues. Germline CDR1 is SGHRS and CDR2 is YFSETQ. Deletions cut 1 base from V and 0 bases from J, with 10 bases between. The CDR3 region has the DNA TGCGCCAGCAGCTTGAACGCAGGGGCAACTAATGAAAAACTGTTTTTT. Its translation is CASSLNAGATNEKLFF. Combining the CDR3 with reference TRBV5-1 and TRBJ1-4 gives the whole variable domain KAGVTQTPRYLIKTRGQQVTLSCSPISGHRSVSWYQQTPGQGLQFLFEYFSETQRNKGNFPGRFSGRQFSNSRSEMNVSTLELGDSALYLCASSLNAGATNEKLFFGSGTQLSVL.

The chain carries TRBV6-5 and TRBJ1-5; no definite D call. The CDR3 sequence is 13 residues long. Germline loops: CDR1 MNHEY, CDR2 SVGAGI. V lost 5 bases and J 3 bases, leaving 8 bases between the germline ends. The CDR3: CASSLRHNQPQHF. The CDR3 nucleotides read TGTGCCAGCAGTCTCAGGCACAATCAGCCCCAGCATTTT.

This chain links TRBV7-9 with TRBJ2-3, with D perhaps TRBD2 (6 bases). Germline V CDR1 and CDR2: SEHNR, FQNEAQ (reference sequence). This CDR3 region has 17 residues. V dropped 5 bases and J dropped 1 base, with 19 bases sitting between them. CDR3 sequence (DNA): TGTGCCAGCAGCCTACCTTGGGGCGGGGTCGGCACAGATACGCAGTATTTT. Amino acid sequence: CASSLPWGGVGTDTQYF.

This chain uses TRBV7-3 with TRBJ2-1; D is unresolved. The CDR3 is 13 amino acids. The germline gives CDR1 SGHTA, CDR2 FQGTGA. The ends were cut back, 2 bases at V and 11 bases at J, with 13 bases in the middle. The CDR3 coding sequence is TGTGCCAGCAGCTTAGACAATATACGTAAGCAGTTCTTC. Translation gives CASSLDNIRKQFF. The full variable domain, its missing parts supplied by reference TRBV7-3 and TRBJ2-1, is GAGVSQTPSNKVTEKGKYVELRCDPISGHTALYWYRQSLGQGPEFLIYFQGTGAADDSGLPNDRFFAVRPEGSVSTLKIQRTERGDSAVYLCASSLDNIRKQFFGPGTRLTVL.

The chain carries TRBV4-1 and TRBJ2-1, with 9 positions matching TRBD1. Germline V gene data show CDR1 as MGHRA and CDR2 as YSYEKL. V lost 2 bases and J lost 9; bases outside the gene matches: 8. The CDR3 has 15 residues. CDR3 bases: TGCGCCAGCAGCCAACCTGGGACAGGGTTTTCTGAGCAGTTCTTC. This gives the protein CASSQPGTGFSEQFF.

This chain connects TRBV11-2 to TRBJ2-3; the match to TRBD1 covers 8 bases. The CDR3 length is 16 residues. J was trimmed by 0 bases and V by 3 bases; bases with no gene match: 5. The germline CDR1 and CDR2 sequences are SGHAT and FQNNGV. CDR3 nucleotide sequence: TGTGCCAGCAGCTTCCAGGGGGCCCTAAGCACAGATACGCAGTATTTT. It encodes CASSFQGALSTDTQYF.

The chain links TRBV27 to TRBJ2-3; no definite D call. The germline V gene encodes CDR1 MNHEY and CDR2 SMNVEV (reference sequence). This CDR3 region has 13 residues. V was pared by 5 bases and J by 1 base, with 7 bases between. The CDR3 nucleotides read TGTGCCAGCAGTCGGGTAGGCACAGATACGCAGTATTTT. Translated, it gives CASSRVGTDTQYF.

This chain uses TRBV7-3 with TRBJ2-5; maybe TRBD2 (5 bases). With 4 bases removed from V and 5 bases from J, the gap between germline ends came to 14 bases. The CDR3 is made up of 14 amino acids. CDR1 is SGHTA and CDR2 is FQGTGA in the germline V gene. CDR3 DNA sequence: TGTGCCAGCAGCTCAACCCCGGGGTGGGAGACCCAGTACTTC. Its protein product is CASSSTPGWETQYF.

In nucleotides, the CDR3 is TGTGCCAGCTCACCACCGCGCGGGAGCACCTACGAGCAGTACTTC. It yields the protein CASSPPRGSTYEQYF. The genes are TRBV18 and TRBJ2-7, with TRBD2 matching 7 bases. J lost 2 bases, V lost 0 bases, and 4 bases had no gene match. Germline V CDR1 and CDR2: KGHSH, LQKENI. The CDR3 extends over 15 amino acids. Looking up the rest from reference TRBV18 and TRBJ2-7 gives the full variable domain: NAGVMQNPRHLVRRRGQEARLRCSPMKGHSHVYWYRQLPEEGLKFMVYLQKENIIDESGMPKERFSAEFPKEGPSILRIQQVVRGDSAAYFCASSPPRGSTYEQYFGPGTRLTVT.

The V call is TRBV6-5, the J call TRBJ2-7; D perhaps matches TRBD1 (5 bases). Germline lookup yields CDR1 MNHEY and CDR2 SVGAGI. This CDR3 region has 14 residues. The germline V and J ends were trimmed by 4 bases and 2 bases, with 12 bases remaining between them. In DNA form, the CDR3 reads TGTGCCAGCAGTTTCCGGACGGACACCTACGAGCAGTACTTC. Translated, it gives CASSFRTDTYEQYF.

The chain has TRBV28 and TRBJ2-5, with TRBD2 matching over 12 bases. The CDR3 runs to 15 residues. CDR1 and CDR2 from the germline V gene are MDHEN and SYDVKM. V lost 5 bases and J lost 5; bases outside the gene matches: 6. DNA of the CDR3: TGTGCCAGCAGTGCTACTAGCGGGAGGTGGGAGACCCAGTACTTC. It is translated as CASSATSGRWETQYF.

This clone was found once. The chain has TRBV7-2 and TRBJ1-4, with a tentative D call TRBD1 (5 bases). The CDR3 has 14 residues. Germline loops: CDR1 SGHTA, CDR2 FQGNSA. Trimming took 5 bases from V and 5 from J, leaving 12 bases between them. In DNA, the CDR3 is TGTGCCAGCAGCATCGGGACGGGGAATGAAAAACTGTTTTTT. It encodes CASSIGTGNEKLFF.

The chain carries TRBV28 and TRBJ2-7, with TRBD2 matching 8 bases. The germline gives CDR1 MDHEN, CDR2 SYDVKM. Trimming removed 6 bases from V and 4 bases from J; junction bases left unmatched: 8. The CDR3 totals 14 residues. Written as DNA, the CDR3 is TGTGCCAGCAGCCCGCTGGCGGGAGGTTACGAGCAGTACTTC. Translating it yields CASSPLAGGYEQYF.

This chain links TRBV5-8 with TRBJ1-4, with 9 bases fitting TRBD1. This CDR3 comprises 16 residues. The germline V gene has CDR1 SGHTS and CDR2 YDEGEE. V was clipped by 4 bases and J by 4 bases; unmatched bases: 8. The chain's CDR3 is CASSTGTGNINEKLFF. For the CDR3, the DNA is TGTGCCAGCAGCACCGGGACAGGGAATATTAATGAAAAACTGTTTTTT.

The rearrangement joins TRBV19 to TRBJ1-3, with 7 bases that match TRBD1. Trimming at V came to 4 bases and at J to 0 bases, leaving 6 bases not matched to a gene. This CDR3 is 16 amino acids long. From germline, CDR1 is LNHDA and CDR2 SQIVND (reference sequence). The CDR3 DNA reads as TGTGCCAGTAGTACAGGACAGGCCTTCTCTGGAAACACCATATATTTT. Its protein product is CASSTGQAFSGNTIYF.

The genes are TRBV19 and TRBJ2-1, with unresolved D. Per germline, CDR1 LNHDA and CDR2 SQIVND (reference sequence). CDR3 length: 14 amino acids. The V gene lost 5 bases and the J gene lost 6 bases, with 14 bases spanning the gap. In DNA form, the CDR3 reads TGTGCCAGTAGTCCGGAGCTTAGTCTCAATGAGCAGTTCTTC. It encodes CASSPELSLNEQFF.

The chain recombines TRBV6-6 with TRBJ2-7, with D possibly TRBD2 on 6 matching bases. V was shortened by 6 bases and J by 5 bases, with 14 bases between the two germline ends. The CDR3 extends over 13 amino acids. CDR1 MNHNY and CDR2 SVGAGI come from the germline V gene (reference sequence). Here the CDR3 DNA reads TGTGCCAGCAGAGCCGGGACTGGGGACGAGCAGTACTTC. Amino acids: CASRAGTGDEQYF.

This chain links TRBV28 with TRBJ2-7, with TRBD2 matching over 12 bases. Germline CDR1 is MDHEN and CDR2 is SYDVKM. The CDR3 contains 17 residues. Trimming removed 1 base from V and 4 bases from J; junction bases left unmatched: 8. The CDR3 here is CASSLFAASGRVYEQYF. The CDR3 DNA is TGTGCCAGCAGTTTATTCGCGGCTAGCGGGAGGGTGTACGAGCAGTACTTC.

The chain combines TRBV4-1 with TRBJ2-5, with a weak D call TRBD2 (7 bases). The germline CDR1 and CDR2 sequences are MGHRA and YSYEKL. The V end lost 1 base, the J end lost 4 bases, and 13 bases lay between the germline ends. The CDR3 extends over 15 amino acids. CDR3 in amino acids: CASSQVGGRLETQYF. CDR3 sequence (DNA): TGCGCCAGCAGCCAAGTCGGGGGGCGCTTAGAGACCCAGTACTTC.

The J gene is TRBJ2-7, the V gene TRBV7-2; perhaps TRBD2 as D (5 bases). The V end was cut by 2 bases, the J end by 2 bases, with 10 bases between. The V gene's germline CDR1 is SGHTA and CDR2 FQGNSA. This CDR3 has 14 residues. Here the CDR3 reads CASSLSDGAYEQYF. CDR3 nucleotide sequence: TGTGCCAGCAGCTTATCGGACGGGGCCTACGAGCAGTACTTC.

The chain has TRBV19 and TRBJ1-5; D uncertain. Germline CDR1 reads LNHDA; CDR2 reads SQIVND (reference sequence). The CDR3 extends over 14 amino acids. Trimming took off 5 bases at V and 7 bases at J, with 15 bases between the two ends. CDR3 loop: CASSPMAGWQPQHF. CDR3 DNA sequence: TGTGCCAGTAGTCCTATGGCGGGGTGGCAGCCCCAGCATTTT.

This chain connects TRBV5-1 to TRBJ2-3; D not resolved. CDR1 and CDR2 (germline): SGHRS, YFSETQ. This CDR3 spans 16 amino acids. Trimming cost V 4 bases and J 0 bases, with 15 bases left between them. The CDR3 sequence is CASSHYQISSTDTQYF. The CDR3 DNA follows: TGCGCCAGCAGCCACTATCAGATCTCTAGCACAGATACGCAGTATTTT.

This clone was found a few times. CDR3 region: CASSTRTGDHGYTF. CDR3 bases: TGTGCCAGTAGTACCCGGACAGGGGACCATGGCTACACCTTC. The chain is built from TRBV19 and TRBJ1-2, with 9 positions matching TRBD1. Trimming removed 4 bases from V and 6 bases from J; junction bases left unmatched: 6. The CDR3 length is 14 residues. Germline CDR1 reads LNHDA; CDR2 reads SQIVND (reference sequence).

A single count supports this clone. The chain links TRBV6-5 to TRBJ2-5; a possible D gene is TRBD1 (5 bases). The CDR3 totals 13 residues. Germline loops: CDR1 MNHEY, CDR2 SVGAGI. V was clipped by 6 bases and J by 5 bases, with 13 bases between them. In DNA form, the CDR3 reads TGTGCCAGCAGCAGCCTAAAGGGGGAGACCCAGTACTTC. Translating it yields CASSSLKGETQYF.

This CDR3 is CASSEWGGQTGNQPQHF. CDR3 bases: TGTGCCAGCAGTGAATGGGGGGGACAGACAGGCAATCAGCCCCAGCATTTT. The chain joins TRBV6-1 to TRBJ1-5; 7 bases fit TRBD1. Germline V lookup: CDR1 MNHNS, CDR2 SASEGT. CDR3 length: 17 amino acids. J lost 2 bases, V lost 2 bases, and 9 bases had no gene match.

The CDR3 bases are TGTGCCAGCAGCACCCGCGGCCAAGCAGATACGCAGTATTTT. Its translation is CASSTRGQADTQYF. The J gene is TRBJ2-3, the V gene TRBV11-3; D not certain. The CDR3 spans 14 residues. Germline assignment: CDR1 SGHNT and CDR2 YENEEA. Between the trimmed V and J ends, which lost 5 bases and 4 bases, there was a span of 13 bases.

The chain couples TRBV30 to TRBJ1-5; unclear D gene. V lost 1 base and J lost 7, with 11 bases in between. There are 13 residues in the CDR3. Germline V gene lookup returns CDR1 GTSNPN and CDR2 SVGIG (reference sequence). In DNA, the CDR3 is TGTGCCTGGAGTGGGACGATGGGCCAGCCCCAGCATTTT. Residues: CAWSGTMGQPQHF.

CDR3 coding DNA: TGCGCCAGCAGCTTGGAGGAGGGACAGGTTCGCAATGAGCAGTTCTTC. It specifies CASSLEEGQVRNEQFF. The V and J genes are TRBV5-1 and TRBJ2-1; 8 bases are shared with TRBD1. The CDR3 length is 16 residues. Germline CDR1 is SGHRS and CDR2 is YFSETQ. Trimming cost V 0 bases and J 6 bases; bases outside gene matches: 8.